This T cell receptor beta chain is from a study of cytomegalovirus exposure and HLA in healthy donors. Study-wide context: Samples from HLA-typed donors yielded about 85 million unique TCRs in an early data release.

Overall study findings and caveats: It was likely that a cluster of highly shared sequence variants was a sequencing artifact. The authors confirmed in vitro that three CMV-associated chains were specific for CMV antigens.

There are 17 residues in the CDR3. CDR1 is MGHRA, CDR2 YSYEKL, per germline. V was pared by 1 base and J by 1 base, with 3 bases of the junction left unmatched. The PCR employed 60 Vbeta primers together with 13 Jbeta primers. The repertoire was sequenced with immunoSEQ multiplex PCR; TCRdb's copy has only in-frame clones and lacks some. The table shows under 120,000 clones, with 55% to 65% occurring only once. With regard to this clone: Antigen specificity is unknown.

Everyone who donated was a healthy bone marrow donor. This receptor was identified in a man aged 25-45 years in good health and CMV-seropositive. Sample: PBMCs. The rearrangement joins TRBV4-1 to TRBJ2-5; 13 bases map to TRBD2. CDR3: CASSQGGTSGVQETQYF. The DNA of the CDR3 is TGCGCCAGCAGCCAAGGCGGGACTAGCGGGGTCCAAGAGACCCAGTACTTC.